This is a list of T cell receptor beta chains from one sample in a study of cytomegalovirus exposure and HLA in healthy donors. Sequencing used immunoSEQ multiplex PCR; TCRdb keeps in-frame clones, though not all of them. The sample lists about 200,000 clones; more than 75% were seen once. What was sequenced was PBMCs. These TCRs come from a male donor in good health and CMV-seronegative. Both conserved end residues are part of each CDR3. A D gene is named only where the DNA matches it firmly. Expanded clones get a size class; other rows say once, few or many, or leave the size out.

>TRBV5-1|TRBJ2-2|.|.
TGCGCCAGCTCATACGGTCCGAACACCGGGGAGCTGTTTTTT
CASSYGPNTGELFF
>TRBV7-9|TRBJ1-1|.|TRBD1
TGTGCCAGCAGCGTACAGGGGGCGGGCACTGAAGCTTTCTTT
CASSVQGAGTEAFF
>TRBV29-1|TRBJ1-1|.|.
TGCAGCGTTCAGGCGCAGCCAGGGAACACTGAAGCTTTCTTT
CSVQAQPGNTEAFF
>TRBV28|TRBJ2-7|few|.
TGTGCCAGCTTCGGTAGGCGGAACTCCTACGAGCAGTACTTC
CASFGRRNSYEQYF
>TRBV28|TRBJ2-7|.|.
TGTGCCAGCAGTTTAGGCCGTGGTACCTACGAGCAGTACTTC
CASSLGRGTYEQYF
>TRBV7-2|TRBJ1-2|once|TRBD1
TGTGCCAGCAGCAAAGACAGGGGGAATGGCTACACCTTC
CASSKDRGNGYTF
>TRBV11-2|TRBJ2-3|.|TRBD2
TGTGCCAGCTCCGACGCCGGGAGGTACACAGATACGCAGTATTTT
CASSDAGRYTDTQYF
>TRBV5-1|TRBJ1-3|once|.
TGCGCCAGCAGCGCTCAGGCGGGAGGGCTAGGAAACACCATATATTTT
CASSAQAGGLGNTIYF
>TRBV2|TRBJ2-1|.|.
TGTGCCAGCAAGGCGGACTCCTACAATGAGCAGTTCTTC
CASKADSYNEQFF
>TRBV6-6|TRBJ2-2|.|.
TGTGCCAGCAGTTCGGACTGGGGGGAGCTGTTTTTT
CASSSDWGELFF
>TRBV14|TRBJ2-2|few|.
TGTGCCAGCAGCAGACAGGCCTTCACCGGGGAGCTGTTTTTT
CASSRQAFTGELFF
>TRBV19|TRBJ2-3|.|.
TGTGCCAGTAGTATGGGACCAATAGCGGCTAGCACAGATACGCAGTATTTT
CASSMGPIAASTDTQYF
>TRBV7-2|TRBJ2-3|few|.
TGTGCCAGCAGCCTAGGATTAGCAGATACGCAGTATTTT
CASSLGLADTQYF
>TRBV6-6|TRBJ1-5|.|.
TGTGCCAGCAGTTACGATACCGGGATGGGACAGCCCCAGCATTTT
CASSYDTGMGQPQHF
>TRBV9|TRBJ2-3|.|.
TGTGCCAGCAGCGCTTTAGCGGCTAGCACAGATACGCAGTATTTT
CASSALAASTDTQYF
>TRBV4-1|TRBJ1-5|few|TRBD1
TGCGCCAGCAGCCAAGACGGGACAGGGGGGGGCAATCAGCCCCAGCATTTT
CASSQDGTGGGNQPQHF
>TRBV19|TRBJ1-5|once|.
TGTGCCACCCGCGGGGTGGGGCCTGATCAGCCCCAGCATTTT
CATRGVGPDQPQHF
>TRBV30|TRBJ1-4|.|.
TGTGCCTGGAGCAGGGTTGGTTTATCGGGCGAAAAACTGTTTTTT
CAWSRVGLSGEKLFF
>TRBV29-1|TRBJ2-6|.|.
TGCAGCGTTCCGGGACATGATAAAATGGCTGGGGCCAACGTCCTGACTTTC
CSVPGHDKMAGANVLTF
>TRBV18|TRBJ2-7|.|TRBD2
TGTGCCAGCTCCCCGCGAGCGGGGGGAACCCCCCCCTACGAGCAGTACTTC
CASSPRAGGTPPYEQYF
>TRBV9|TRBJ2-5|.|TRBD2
TGTGCCAGCAGCGGGGGGGAGGGCTTCGGGGAGACCCAGTACTTC
CASSGGEGFGETQYF
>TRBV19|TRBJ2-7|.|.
TGTGCCAGTAGCTTTGCAGGCACGTACGAGCAGTACTTC
CASSFAGTYEQYF
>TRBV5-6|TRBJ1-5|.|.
TGTGCCAGCAGCATACAGGCCTTGAATCAGCCCCAGCATTTT
CASSIQALNQPQHF
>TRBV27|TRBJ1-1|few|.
TGTGCCAGCAGTTTGAACAGACGGAACACTGAAGCTTTCTTT
CASSLNRRNTEAFF
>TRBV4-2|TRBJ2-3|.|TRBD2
TGTGCCAGCAGCCAAAATAGCGGGACTAGCACAGATACGCAGTATTTT
CASSQNSGTSTDTQYF
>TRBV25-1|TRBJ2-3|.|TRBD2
TGTGCCAGCATCACGCTAGCGGGGGGTACAGATACGCAGTATTTT
CASITLAGGTDTQYF
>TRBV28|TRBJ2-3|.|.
TGTGCCAGCAGTTTACCCAACACAGATACGCAGTATTTT
CASSLPNTDTQYF
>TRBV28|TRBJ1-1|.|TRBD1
TGTGCCAGCAGTAACCTGGACAGGGGCCCGAACACTGAAGCTTTCTTT
CASSNLDRGPNTEAFF
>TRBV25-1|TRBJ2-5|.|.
TGTGCCAGCAGTGAAGTGTTCCCATTTTTGACCCAGTACTTC
CASSEVFPFLTQYF
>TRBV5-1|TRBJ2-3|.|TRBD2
TGCGCCAGCAGCCGCGGACTAGCGGGGAACACAGATACGCAGTATTTT
CASSRGLAGNTDTQYF
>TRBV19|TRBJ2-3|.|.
TGTGCCAGTAAAAGGTCGCGGGCGGCAGATACGCAGTATTTT
CASKRSRAADTQYF
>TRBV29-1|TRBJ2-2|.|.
TGCAGCGTGGGTGGCGGGGTATACACCGGGGAGCTGTTTTTT
CSVGGGVYTGELFF
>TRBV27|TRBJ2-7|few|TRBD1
TGTGCCAGCAGTTACGTGACAGGGGGCCCCCCCTACGAGCAGTACTTC
CASSYVTGGPPYEQYF
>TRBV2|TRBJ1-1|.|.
TGTGCCAGCCGTGTCGAATCCACAGGGAACACTGAAGCTTTCTTT
CASRVESTGNTEAFF
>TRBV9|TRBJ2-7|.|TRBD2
TGTGCCAGCAGCGTAGCAGGGGCGGGAGGTTCAGGGAACGAGCAGTACTTC
CASSVAGAGGSGNEQYF
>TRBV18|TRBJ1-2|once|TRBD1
TGTGCCAGCTCACCCCGGACAGGCTATGGCTACACCTTC
CASSPRTGYGYTF
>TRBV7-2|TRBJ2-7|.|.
TGTGCCAGCAGCTGGCCGGTTCCTGAGGGGCAGTACTTC
CASSWPVPEGQYF
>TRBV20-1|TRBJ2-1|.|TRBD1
TGCGGACGACAGGGGAATGAGCAGTTCTTC
CGRQGNEQFF
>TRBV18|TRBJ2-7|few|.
TGTGCCAGCTCACCACCCGGGACTCCCTCCTACGAGCAGTACTTC
CASSPPGTPSYEQYF
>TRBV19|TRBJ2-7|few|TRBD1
TGTGCCAGTAGCAAACAGGGGTACGAGCAGTACTTC
CASSKQGYEQYF
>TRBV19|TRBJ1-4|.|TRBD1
TGTGCCAGTAGTTTCGGACAGGGCACCCCTTCAAATGAAAAACTGTTTTTT
CASSFGQGTPSNEKLFF
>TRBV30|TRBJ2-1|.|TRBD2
TGTGCCTGGAGTGTAACTAGCGGGAGATATGAGCAGTTCTTC
CAWSVTSGRYEQFF
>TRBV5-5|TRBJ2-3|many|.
TGTGCCAGCAGCTTGGTGGGCACTCCAGATACGCAGTATTTT
CASSLVGTPDTQYF
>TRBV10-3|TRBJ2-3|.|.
TGTGCCATCAGTGAGTCGATAGGTAGCGGAACAGATACGCAGTATTTT
CAISESIGSGTDTQYF